This TCR beta chain emerged from a study of T cell responses to AZD1222 COVID-19 vaccine listed by TCRdb under 2021. For the study in its entirety: A total of over 230 trial participants underwent TCR sequencing, of whom 200 to 220 had received two doses of AZD1222 and approximately 26 had received two doses of the MenACWY control vaccine. Trial participants were enrolled into age subgroups of 18-55, 56-69 and 70-plus years, which contained roughly 140, 27 and 60 TCR-sequenced participants, respectively.

With respect to this clone: What antigen it recognizes has not been identified. There are no base qualities to consult, and no much larger clone falls within one base.

The CDR3 regions of human TCRbeta chains were analyzed by immunosequencing. On the authors' methods: Repertoire TCRs were matched against a reference library of SARS-CoV-2-specific TCRs generated with the MIRA antigen-specificity platform. Breadth was defined as the fraction of unique TCRs that were SARS-CoV-2-associated. Depth was defined as the fraction of total T cells that were SARS-CoV-2-associated. Using the MIRA data, each spike-specific TCR was mapped to the spike region that the TCR reacts to and placed in a CD4 or CD8 class. Log10-transformed breadth and depth values were compared by one-way ANOVA with Sidak's multiple comparisons tests. TCRdb stores this immuneACCESS table with in-frame sequences only. Part of the clones is absent; in the studies checked, under half of the shortfall reflects unresolved V genes, and no reason is known for the rest. V, J and clone size are those of that table, while D and trimming were read from the DNA. The sample table lists tens of thousands of clones, 88% of them with a count of one. The top ten clones comprise about 7% of the sample.

The paper as a whole reports these results and caveats: Conclusions about previously exposed vaccinees were limited because only five to seven AZD1222 recipients were SARS-CoV-2 seropositive at baseline. CD4 TCRs associated with the vaccine covered the entire spike protein, and the dominant responses were in regions 160-218 and 743-854. Participants were mostly white British, with more females than males. The authors suggested clonal diversity may have been underestimated. Nearly half of unique spike-specific TCRs reportedly recognized epitopes outside regions mutated in the B.1.351 and B.1.1.7 variants. After two AZD1222 doses, both the breadth and the depth of spike-specific TCRs were significantly higher than at day 0 and than in MenACWY recipients. The 56-69-year group was small, and its depth increase did not reach significance, likely because of low power. Because no day 14 peak-response samples were available, the repertoires could be characterized only after the peak T cell response.

Trimming costs V 2 bases and J 6 bases, and their ends lie 14 bases apart. The germline V gene (reference sequence) specifies LNHDA as CDR1 and SQIVND as CDR2. The CDR3 covers 15 residues, taking in both the cysteine and the phenylalanine. Only the CDR3 DNA is retained, 45 bases long and in frame from the first base. Interpreted using the paper, the time point label stands for: about 28 days (+/-7) after the second vaccine dose. AZD1222 recipients with second doses at about 4 weeks or about 12 weeks were pooled, because spike-specific TCR depth and breadth did not differ between schedules. Samples from vaccinated people were obtained from the UK trials COV001 and COV002, which included a single-blind randomized controlled phase 2/3 trial of AZD1222 (ChAdOx1 nCoV-19) in healthy adults. For TCRbeta chain sequencing, PBMC samples from trial participants were taken at day 0 and at day 28 after the second dose.

Sequenced material: peripheral blood, taken 28 days after the second AZD1222 dose. This clonotype was obtained from an adult who received the AZD1222 COVID-19 vaccine. The chain is assembled from TRBV19 and TRBJ2-4; the D segment may tentatively be TRBD1 or TRBD2, each giving 5 matched bases. DNA sequence: TGTGCCAGTAGTATAATCCGTGGTGGGGGAAACATTCAGTACTTC. Its translation is CASSIIRGGGNIQYF.